The rows below give T cell receptor beta chains drawn from one sample of a study of shared clonotypes between healthy human individuals. The protocol was immunoSEQ multiplex PCR, while the TCRdb copy is restricted to in-frame clones and leaves out a portion. The repertoire consists of about 490,000 clones, with over 65% occurring once and the leading ten covering roughly 13%. The source material was PBMCs. The receptors shown here come from a woman aged 40 to 50 in good health. Some clones in this sample may be carry-over from other donors' samples. CDR3s include the opening cysteine and the closing phenylalanine or tryptophan. A D gene is named only where the DNA matches it firmly. Clone size is given for some rows only: seen once, a few or many times, or a class if the clone is expanded.

size	D	V	J	CDR3	DNA
NA	NA	TRBV6-6	TRBJ1-1	CASRRQRNTEAFF	TGTGCCAGCAGACGCCAGAGGAACACTGAAGCTTTCTTT
NA	NA	TRBV28	TRBJ2-4	CASSFYRLAKNIQYF	TGTGCCAGCAGTTTCTATAGACTAGCCAAAAACATTCAGTACTTC
NA	TRBD2	TRBV4-3	TRBJ2-3	CASSHGLALSTDTQYF	TGCGCCAGCAGCCATGGACTAGCGCTTAGCACAGATACGCAGTATTTT
few	TRBD1	TRBV27	TRBJ2-3	CASSLQGALDTQYF	TGTGCCAGCAGTTTACAGGGGGCTCTCGATACGCAGTATTTT
NA	NA	TRBV7-9	TRBJ1-1	CASSSPPLYRAENTEAFF	TGTGCCAGCAGCTCACCCCCCCTCTACAGGGCCGAGAACACTGAAGCTTTCTTT
many	TRBD1	TRBV29-1	TRBJ1-2	CSVEETGDGGYTF	TGCAGCGTTGAAGAAACAGGGGATGGTGGCTACACCTTC
few	TRBD2	TRBV28	TRBJ2-3	CASKAREMESTDTQYF	TGTGCCAGCAAGGCGCGGGAGATGGAGAGCACAGATACGCAGTATTTT
once	NA	TRBV18	TRBJ2-5	CASSPDRSETQYF	TGTGCCAGCTCACCAGACAGGTCGGAGACCCAGTACTTC
NA	TRBD2	TRBV27	TRBJ2-1	CASSLQRLAAYNEQFF	TGTGCCAGCAGTCTACAACGACTAGCGGCATACAATGAGCAGTTCTTC
NA	TRBD1	TRBV14	TRBJ2-7	CASSHILGQGTYEQYF	TGTGCCAGCAGCCACATTTTGGGACAGGGAACCTACGAGCAGTACTTC
NA	NA	TRBV7-2	TRBJ2-3	CASSSLRTDTQYF	TGTGCCAGCTCTTCCTTACGCACAGATACGCAGTATTTT
NA	NA	TRBV10-3	TRBJ1-5	CAIRGDGSNQPQHF	TGTGCCATCAGAGGGGACGGTAGCAATCAGCCCCAGCATTTT
NA	NA	TRBV28	TRBJ1-2	CALKPGLNYGYTF	TGTGCCTTAAAACCAGGCCTTAACTATGGCTACACCTTC
NA	NA	TRBV6-5	TRBJ1-2	CASSYSTLEGYYGYTF	TGTGCCAGCAGTTACTCAACCCTGGAGGGGTACTATGGCTACACCTTC
NA	NA	TRBV6-1	TRBJ2-3	CASSGGNQWGDTQYF	TGTGCCAGCAGTGGAGGTAACCAATGGGGTGATACGCAGTATTTT
NA	TRBD1	TRBV28	TRBJ1-1	CASSLRAGGASRAFF	TGTGCCAGCAGTTTACGGGCAGGGGGAGCCAGCAGGGCTTTCTTT
NA	NA	TRBV7-8	TRBJ1-3	CASSTPGNTIYF	TGTGCCAGCAGCACCCCTGGAAACACCATATATTTT
NA	TRBD2	TRBV13	TRBJ2-5	CASSLVPLGGRAKETQYF	TGTGCCAGCAGCTTAGTCCCCCTTGGCGGGAGGGCAAAAGAGACCCAGTACTTC
NA	NA	TRBV4-2	TRBJ1-2	CASSQVGGRENYGYTF	TGTGCCAGCAGCCAAGTCGGGGGGCGCGAGAACTATGGCTACACCTTC
NA	TRBD2	TRBV28	TRBJ2-7	CASSLPGTSGYEQYF	TGTGCCAGCAGTTTACCCGGGACTAGCGGCTACGAGCAGTACTTC
NA	TRBD2	TRBV5-1	TRBJ2-1	CASSYLSGVSYNEQFF	TGCGCCAGCAGCTACCTTAGCGGGGTCTCCTACAATGAGCAGTTCTTC
NA	NA	TRBV28	TRBJ2-1	CASHRDLLSNEQFF	TGTGCCAGTCACCGGGACCTCTTATCCAATGAGCAGTTCTTC
NA	NA	TRBV10-1	TRBJ1-1	CASSVGGLNTEAFF	TGCGCCAGCAGTGTGGGGGGATTGAACACTGAAGCTTTCTTT
NA	TRBD2	TRBV5-1	TRBJ2-1	CASTRTSGSNEQFF	TGCGCCAGCACAAGGACTAGCGGAAGCAATGAGCAGTTCTTC
NA	NA	TRBV28	TRBJ1-3	CAITGRSSGNTIYF	TGTGCCATCACCGGCAGGAGCTCTGGAAACACCATATATTTT
NA	TRBD2	TRBV2	TRBJ2-1	CASSYSGRALSEQFF	TGTGCCAGCAGCTATAGCGGGAGGGCCCTTAGTGAGCAGTTCTTC
once	NA	TRBV28	TRBJ2-3	CASSLSGSFGVYF	TGTGCCAGCAGTTTATCGGGATCTTTCGGGGTGTATTTT
NA	NA	TRBV9	TRBJ2-5	CASSVDGLGEETQYF	TGTGCCAGCAGCGTAGACGGGCTAGGGGAAGAGACCCAGTACTTC
NA	TRBD1	TRBV7-8	TRBJ2-2	CASSSGQANTGELSF	TGTGCCAGCAGCTCGGGACAGGCGAACACCGGGGAGCTGTCTTTT
NA	TRBD1	TRBV5-4	TRBJ2-1	CASTLRQGSYNEQFF	TGTGCCAGCACCCTACGACAGGGCTCCTACAATGAGCAGTTCTTC
NA	TRBD1	TRBV4-1	TRBJ2-3	CASSQRAPGQGSDTQYF	TGCGCCAGCAGCCAAAGGGCCCCGGGACAGGGGTCAGATACGCAGTATTTT
NA	TRBD2	TRBV10-3	TRBJ2-2	CAIAGQLAGGPGELFF	TGTGCCATCGCGGGCCAACTAGCGGGAGGGCCCGGGGAGCTGTTTTTT
NA	NA	TRBV29-1	TRBJ2-1	CSGTSAGASYNEQFF	TGCAGCGGTACTAGTGCAGGGGCCTCCTACAATGAGCAGTTCTTC
NA	TRBD1	TRBV2	TRBJ2-1	CASSEALRGTDLPYNEQFF	TGTGCCAGCAGTGAAGCGCTTCGAGGGACAGACCTACCCTACAATGAGCAGTTCTTC
NA	NA	TRBV2	TRBJ2-7	CASSSRIYDEQYF	TGTGCCAGCAGTTCGAGGATATACGACGAGCAGTACTTC
once	NA	TRBV15	TRBJ2-1	CATSRGLKNEQFF	TGTGCCACCAGCAGAGGTCTGAAAAATGAGCAGTTCTTC
once	TRBD1	TRBV28	TRBJ1-5	CASRLPGQRNQPQHF	TGTGCCAGCAGGCTCCCGGGACAGAGGAATCAGCCCCAGCATTTT
NA	NA	TRBV29-1	TRBJ1-1	CSVQGSGDTEAFF	TGCAGCGTCCAAGGGAGCGGTGACACTGAAGCTTTCTTT
NA	TRBD2	TRBV10-1	TRBJ2-3	CASSPPTSGRTDTQYF	TGCGCCAGCAGTCCGCCCACTAGCGGCCGCACAGATACGCAGTATTTT
once	TRBD1	TRBV15	TRBJ1-2	CATSSSRQGPYGYTF	TGTGCCACCAGCAGTTCAAGACAGGGTCCCTATGGCTACACCTTC
once	NA	TRBV28	TRBJ2-1	CASSSGNRRNEQFF	TGTGCCAGCAGTAGCGGTAATCGAAGGAATGAGCAGTTCTTC
NA	NA	TRBV9	TRBJ2-3	CASSVGAGTDTQYF	TGTGCCAGCAGCGTAGGAGCAGGCACAGATACGCAGTATTTT
NA	NA	TRBV6-6	TRBJ2-7	CASRPPGSSASYEQYF	TGTGCCAGCAGACCCCCGGGGAGTTCGGCCTCCTACGAGCAGTACTTC
NA	NA	TRBV19	TRBJ2-7	CASSDRSTFGYGYEQYF	TGTGCCAGTAGCGATCGATCGACGTTTGGTTATGGGTACGAGCAGTACTTC
NA	NA	TRBV27	TRBJ2-5	CASSSPESYQETQYF	TGTGCCAGCAGTTCCCCGGAGTCTTACCAAGAGACCCAGTACTTC
NA	NA	TRBV5-4	TRBJ2-5	CASRPDKAGETQYF	TGTGCCAGCAGGCCAGATAAGGCGGGGGAGACCCAGTACTTC
NA	NA	TRBV29-1	TRBJ2-1	CSVSTQANVDAWEQFF	TGCAGCGTTTCGACACAGGCGAATGTGGATGCATGGGAGCAGTTCTTC
NA	NA	TRBV7-9	TRBJ2-5	CASSFSTGETQYF	TGTGCCAGCAGCTTTTCGACGGGAGAGACCCAGTACTTC
few	TRBD1	TRBV5-1	TRBJ1-2	CASRTGTGGGYTF	TGCGCCAGCAGGACCGGGACAGGGGGCGGCTACACCTTC
NA	TRBD1	TRBV5-1	TRBJ1-1	CASSPMTGGAGLEAFF	TGCGCCAGCAGCCCAATGACAGGGGGCGCCGGTCTTGAAGCTTTCTTT
NA	TRBD2	TRBV9	TRBJ2-1	CASSVAGRGLADRSSYNEQFF	TGTGCCAGCAGCGTAGCGGGCCGGGGACTAGCGGATAGGAGCTCCTACAATGAGCAGTTCTTC
NA	TRBD2	TRBV25-1	TRBJ2-5	CASSWGRGTRAETQYF	TGTGCCAGCAGTTGGGGGCGGGGGACTAGAGCGGAGACCCAGTACTTC
many	NA	TRBV15	TRBJ2-2	CATSRVAAAELFF	TGTGCCACCAGCAGAGTAGCAGCGGCTGAGCTGTTTTTT